This TCR beta chain was documented in a study of CD8 T cells in ankylosing spondylitis. Using quantitative 5'-RACE with molecular barcodes, the authors made TCR beta libraries. TCRdb used MiXCR to reprocess the 5' RACE reads, holding one entry per CDR3 protein. The data show roughly 700,000 distinct CDR3 sequences, with roughly 19% seen just once and roughly a fifth held by the top ten. The V and J ends lost 5 bases and 4 bases, in that order; junction bases with no gene match: 6. CDR1 SGHTA and CDR2 FQGNSA come from the germline V gene. The CDR3 length is 15 residues. Study findings and constraints: The study identified a TCR beta motif of about eight highly homologous variants that appeared characteristic of ankylosing spondylitis blood. Significant enrichment of disease-linked clones was reportedly seen in matched ankylosing spondylitis synovial fluid.

This clonotype showed up just a few times. As yet, its antigen is unknown. This receptor was identified in a male donor with ankylosing spondylitis. Material for sequencing was blood, either unsorted or a sorted T cell fraction (not recorded which). The V call is TRBV7-2, the J call TRBJ2-7; TRBD1 agrees at 12 bases. CDR3 residues: CASSLGTGGWYEQYF. The CDR3 DNA follows: TGTGCCAGCAGCCTGGGGACAGGGGGCTGGTACGAGCAGTACTTC.